This record concerns one T cell receptor beta chain sequence. The CDR3 loop spans 15 amino acids. Trimming at V came to 3 bases and at J to 4 bases, leaving 5 bases not matched to a gene. Germline loops: CDR1 LNHNV, CDR2 YYDKDF (reference sequence). This sample is drawn from a study of T cells in tuberculosis. About the study: Sequenced TCRs come from CD1B-GMM tetramer-binding T cells.

After thawing and overnight rest, PBMC were stained with GMM-loaded CD1B tetramer, viability dye and anti-CD3 for sorting. CD1B tetramers were loaded with Rhodococcus equi-derived C32 glucose monomycolate. Regarding the study as a whole: T cells binding CD1B-GMM tetramer weakly possibly escaped the sort.

The method was immunoSEQ multiplex PCR; TCRdb's version includes in-frame clones alone and lacks a portion of them. The data hold roughly 92,000 clones, with roughly 88% observed a single time. V is TRBV15 and J is TRBJ2-2; 7 bases are shared with TRBD1. The TCR originated in an adult woman with latent tuberculosis. The sequenced material came from CD1b-GMM tetramer-negative cells sorted from PBMCs. The CDR3 DNA reads TGTGCCACCAGCAGGTCAAACAGGGGCACCGGGGAGCTGTTTTTT. Protein product: CATSRSNRGTGELFF.